This TCR delta chain was found in a study of delta chain sequences of gamma delta T cells listed by TCRdb under 2017. Per the germline V gene, GEAIGNYY is the CDR1 and EKD is the CDR2. The CDR3 runs 18 residues from the cysteine to the phenylalanine. The DNA shown is the 54-base CDR3, in frame from base 1. Of note for this clone: Its antigen is currently not known. This DNA translates differently at residue 2 from the TCRdb protein, which is that of a much larger clone; a read error is likely, and the protein shown is the DNA's own translation.

Library method: 5' RACE. Instrument used: Illumina MiSeq. TCRdb processed the public reads again with the CATT caller, after which rows with matching DNA were combined. This sample gives a few thousand delta-chain clones in total; over 25% of them show up just once. The ten largest clonotypes hold 15% to 20% of the sample. The V and J genes are TRDV2 and TRDJ1, with TRDD3 identical over 8 junction bases. The specimen was either unsorted cells or a sorted T cell fraction (not recorded which). The TCR originated in a human donor in good health. The CDR3 reads as follows: CSCDTVSPSTGGGDKLIF. The nucleotide sequence is TGTTCCTGTGACACCGTATCTCCTAGTACTGGGGGTGGCGATAAACTCATCTTT.